The entry below gives a single T cell receptor beta chain sequence along with its context. Ten or more counts support this clonotype. Its antigen is not yet known. It has no much larger one-base neighbor in the sample; base qualities were not kept. Synthesis of TCR cDNA relied on 5'RACE template switching, a step that introduced a universal primer site along with unique molecular identifiers. Priming for cDNA synthesis came from both the TCR alpha and TCR beta constant segments. Library amplification involved two PCR steps, and the second step added sample barcodes and sequencing adapters. Sequencing of the libraries was done on either Illumina HiSeq 2500 (2x100 bp) or NovaSeq (2x150 bp). For the original study's pipeline: MIGEC was used to demultiplex reads and collapse the reads into UMI consensus sequences, and MiXCR was used for V(D)J alignment. Clonotypes responding to the vaccine were identified with edgeR on replicate PBMC samples, with the criteria of FDR below 0.01 and a log2 fold change above 5 up to day 15. CD4 or CD8 identity was assigned to each bulk clonotype according to whether the clonotype was present at higher abundance in the sequenced CD4 repertoire or the sequenced CD8 repertoire. TCRdb took the public reads, trimmed them with fastp at Q25, ran MiXCR for clone calling and kept in-frame beta chains. For every CDR3 protein sequence, its rows merge into one entry that carries the most common genes and DNA. In this record, the V and J calls reflect TCRdb's handling and not the investigators' own analysis. This sample is represented by approximately 300,000 distinct CDR3 sequences; roughly 6.8% of them were singletons. The ten largest clonotypes hold roughly 19% of the sample.

V is cut back by 4 bases and J by 6 bases, with 11 bases in the junction unmatched. Reading the germline V gene gives CDR1 LGHNA and CDR2 YSLEER. From the cysteine up to the phenylalanine, the CDR3 has a length of 16 residues. Only CDR3 DNA remains: 48 bases, in frame from the first base. This sample was taken from a study of T cells after yellow fever vaccination (dated by TCRdb to the late 2010s). Looking at the study overall: The SMART-Seq v4 Ultra Low Input RNA kit was used to prepare libraries from fractions with low cell numbers. To follow T-cell clones before and after primary and booster YFV17D yellow fever vaccination, bulk TCR alpha and beta repertoires were sequenced over time. Two healthy male donors, one aged 18 to 30 and one aged 30 to 39 years, were included in the cohort. Blood was drawn at multiple timepoints before and after primary and secondary immunization, with bulk PBMC replicates and cell subsets isolated. The investigation overall reported the following: Compared with the primary T-cell response, the secondary T-cell response was faster but weaker, reaching its peak on day 5 rather than on day 15. Only a couple of donors were included in the study, so the extent to which the findings can be generalized is limited. Most clones expanded after primary vaccination (approximately 95% of CD4 and about 85% of CD8) were re-detected after the booster, suggesting that broad memory maintenance occurred. A small share of clonotypes occurred in both CD4 and CD8 compartments, likely arising from convergent recombination. Computational filtering was required because FACS-sorted repertoires could contain abundant contaminating clonotypes from the bulk population.

The treatment or condition label on this specimen signifies: live attenuated yellow fever vaccine strain. At every blood-draw timepoint, two biological replicates of bulk PBMCs were collected. PBMCs were isolated from peripheral blood using a standard Ficoll-Paque protocol. RNA was extracted with TriZol from bulk PBMCs, CD4 and CD8 fractions, and dextramer-positive and dextramer-negative fractions. The source material was PBMCs, sampled approximately 47 days after the first yellow fever vaccination. This clonotype originated in a man in his late teens or twenties who received the YFV17D yellow fever vaccine. The chain joins TRBV4-3 to TRBJ2-1; 8 junctional bases match TRBD2. At the DNA level, the sequence is TGCGCCAGCAGCCCATCGGGGACTAGAGGGTCCAATGAGCAGTTCTTC. Translation gives CASSPSGTRGSNEQFF.